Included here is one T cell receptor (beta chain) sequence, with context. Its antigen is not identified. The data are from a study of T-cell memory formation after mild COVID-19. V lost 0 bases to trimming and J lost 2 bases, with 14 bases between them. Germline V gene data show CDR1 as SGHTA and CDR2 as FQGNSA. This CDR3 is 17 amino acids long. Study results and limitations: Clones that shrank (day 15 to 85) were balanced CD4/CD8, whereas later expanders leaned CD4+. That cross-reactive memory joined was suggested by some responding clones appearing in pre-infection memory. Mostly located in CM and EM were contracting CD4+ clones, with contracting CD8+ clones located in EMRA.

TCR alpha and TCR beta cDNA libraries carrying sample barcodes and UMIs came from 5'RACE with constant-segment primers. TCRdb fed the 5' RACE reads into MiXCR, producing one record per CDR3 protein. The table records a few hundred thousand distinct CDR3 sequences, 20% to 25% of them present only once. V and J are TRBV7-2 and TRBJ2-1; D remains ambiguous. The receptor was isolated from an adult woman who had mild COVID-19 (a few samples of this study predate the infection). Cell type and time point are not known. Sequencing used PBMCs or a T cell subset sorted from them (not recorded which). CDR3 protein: CASSLAEMGLAYNEQFF. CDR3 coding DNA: TGTGCCAGCAGCTTAGCGGAGATGGGGTTGGCCTACAATGAGCAGTTCTTC.